This T cell receptor (beta chain) was obtained from a study of OX40 agonist ivuxolimab in advanced cancers. For the study at large: People who had prior anti-PD-1, anti-PD-L1 or anti-CTLA-4 therapy could take part, and under 45% had some.

This table comes from immunoSEQ multiplex PCR, and its TCRdb copy is limited to in-frame clones, with some not included. The repertoire holds more than 30,000 clones, roughly 89% seen once, with around a tenth in the top ten. V lost 0 bases, J lost 6 bases, and 5 bases lay in between. CDR1 is KGHSH, CDR2 LQKENI, per germline. There are 12 residues in the CDR3. V and J are TRBV18 and TRBJ2-5, with D possibly TRBD1 on 5 matching bases. The receptor was isolated from an adult with an advanced solid tumor such as melanoma, head and neck, liver or kidney cancer. The material sequenced was CD4+ or CD8+ T cells sorted from blood, taken in a trial of the OX40 agonist ivuxolimab. For the CDR3, the DNA is TGTGCCAGCTCACCACCGGGGCAGACCCAGTACTTC. Protein product: CASSPPGQTQYF. The full variable domain, rest sourced from reference TRBV18 and TRBJ2-5, is NAGVMQNPRHLVRRRGQEARLRCSPMKGHSHVYWYRQLPEEGLKFMVYLQKENIIDESGMPKERFSAEFPKEGPSILRIQQVVRGDSAAYFCASSPPGQTQYFGPGTRLLVL.